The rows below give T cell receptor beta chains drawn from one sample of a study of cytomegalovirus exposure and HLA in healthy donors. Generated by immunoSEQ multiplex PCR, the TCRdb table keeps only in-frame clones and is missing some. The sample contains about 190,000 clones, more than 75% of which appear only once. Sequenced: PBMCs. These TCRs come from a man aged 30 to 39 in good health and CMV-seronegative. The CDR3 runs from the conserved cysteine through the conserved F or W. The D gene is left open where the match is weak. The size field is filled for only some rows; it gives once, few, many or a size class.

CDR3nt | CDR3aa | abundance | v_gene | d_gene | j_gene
TGTGCCAGCAGCCAGGGACTAGCGGGGTACAATGAGCAGTTCTTC | CASSQGLAGYNEQFF | NA | TRBV7-2 | TRBD2 | TRBJ2-1
TGTGCTAGTGCGATCGGGACAGGGCGAGATACGCAGTATTTT | CASAIGTGRDTQYF | NA | TRBV12-5 | TRBD1 | TRBJ2-3
TGTGCCAGCAGCTTAGTTTCAGCGGCCTTATTGGAGACCCAGTACTTC | CASSLVSAALLETQYF | NA | TRBV7-8 | NA | TRBJ2-5
TGTGCCACCAGCCGAACCCTAGGACAGGCGGAAGAGACCCAGTACTTC | CATSRTLGQAEETQYF | NA | TRBV15 | TRBD1 | TRBJ2-5
TGTGCCAGTAGTATCGGCGGCGGAGTGGATGAGCAGTTCTTC | CASSIGGGVDEQFF | NA | TRBV19 | NA | TRBJ2-1
TGTGCCTGGAGTGTACAGCCGCGGGCCCACCTCGCTAACTATGGCTACACCTTC | CAWSVQPRAHLANYGYTF | NA | TRBV30 | NA | TRBJ1-2
TGTGCCAGCGGAGGCGCCTCCTATAATTCACCCCTCCACTTT | CASGGASYNSPLHF | NA | TRBV6-6 | NA | TRBJ1-6
TGTGCCAGCAGCTTGGCCGGACAAAGCACAGGAGTCATCAACACTGAAGCTTTCTTT | CASSLAGQSTGVINTEAFF | NA | TRBV11-2 | NA | TRBJ1-1
TGTGCCAGCGCCCGGGGGGTGAGGGAGACCCAGTACTTC | CASARGVRETQYF | NA | TRBV7-2 | TRBD2 | TRBJ2-5
TGTGCCAGCACCACAGGACCCACAGATACGCAGTATTTT | CASTTGPTDTQYF | NA | TRBV9 | NA | TRBJ2-3
TGTGCCAGCAGCCAAGACCCCCCGGAGTTTGGCTACACCTTC | CASSQDPPEFGYTF | NA | TRBV14 | NA | TRBJ1-2
TGTGCCAGCTCATTCGACAGGGCTGTAACCTACGAGCAGTACTTC | CASSFDRAVTYEQYF | once | TRBV18 | TRBD1 | TRBJ2-7
TGCAGCGTTTATACAGGAGAAGGGACTAGCGGGGGGTTGGCAGATACGCAGTATTTT | CSVYTGEGTSGGLADTQYF | NA | TRBV29-1 | TRBD2 | TRBJ2-3
TGTGCCCGCAGGGACCAAGGGCGGGGGGCCTACGAGCAGTACTTC | CARRDQGRGAYEQYF | once | TRBV19 | TRBD2 | TRBJ2-7
TGCGCCAGCACCCCGGGGGTTGGGGGGAACACTGAAGCTTTCTTT | CASTPGVGGNTEAFF | NA | TRBV5-1 | NA | TRBJ1-1
TGTGCCAGTGCGAGGGGGGGCCGCGATACGCAGTATTTT | CASARGGRDTQYF | NA | TRBV28 | NA | TRBJ2-3
TGTGCCAGCCTTAAAGCATCCTACAATGAGCAGTTCTTC | CASLKASYNEQFF | NA | TRBV2 | NA | TRBJ2-1
TGTGCCAGCAGCGTTCAGACAGAAAACACTGAAGCTTTCTTT | CASSVQTENTEAFF | NA | TRBV9 | NA | TRBJ1-1
TGCGCCAGCAGCCAGGGGGGACTTTATACGCAGTATTTT | CASSQGGLYTQYF | NA | TRBV4-1 | NA | TRBJ2-3
TGTGCCAGCAGTTACTCGTCAGGGTGGGAGACCCAGTACTTC | CASSYSSGWETQYF | NA | TRBV6-5 | NA | TRBJ2-5
TGTGCCAGCAGATCCCGACAGGGGTTTCGGCAGCCCCAGCATTTT | CASRSRQGFRQPQHF | NA | TRBV28 | TRBD1 | TRBJ1-5
TGTGCCAGCAGCCTACAGGGGTTTGGCTACGAGCAGTACTTC | CASSLQGFGYEQYF | NA | TRBV27 | TRBD1 | TRBJ2-7
TGTGCCAGCAGTTACGAGGACAGCGCTGAAGCTTTCTTT | CASSYEDSAEAFF | NA | TRBV6-6 | NA | TRBJ1-1
TGCAGCGTTACCGGGACAGCCTATGGCTACACCTTC | CSVTGTAYGYTF | once | TRBV29-1 | TRBD1 | TRBJ1-2
TGTGCCAGCAGCCGTTCTAATGAAAAACTGTTTTTT | CASSRSNEKLFF | NA | TRBV6-5 | NA | TRBJ1-4
TGTGCCAGCAGCTTTGGACAGGGAGGCACAGATACGCAGTATTTT | CASSFGQGGTDTQYF | NA | TRBV11-2 | TRBD1 | TRBJ2-3
TGCGCCAGCAGTGAACTTACTAGTTCGGGGAATGAGCAGTTCTTC | CASSELTSSGNEQFF | NA | TRBV10-1 | NA | TRBJ2-1
TGCGCCAGCAGCCAAGAAGTAGCGGGGGCTTACGAGCAGTACTTC | CASSQEVAGAYEQYF | NA | TRBV4-1 | TRBD2 | TRBJ2-7
TGTGCCAGCTTCGACAGGGTAGCTTTCTTT | CASFDRVAFF | NA | TRBV28 | TRBD1 | TRBJ1-1
TGTGCCACCAGCAGACGGGGAGGTGAAGGCGCTGAAGCTTTCTTT | CATSRRGGEGAEAFF | many | TRBV15 | NA | TRBJ1-1
TGCGCCAGCAGCCAAGATCGGGTCACCGGGGAGCTGTTTTTT | CASSQDRVTGELFF | NA | TRBV4-3 | NA | TRBJ2-2
TGTGCCAGCAGTCCTCTACAGGGGGCAGGTTACGAGCAGTACTTC | CASSPLQGAGYEQYF | NA | TRBV6-5 | TRBD1 | TRBJ2-7
TGTGCCAGCAGTGACAACCTAGCGGGGGGACCAGATACGCAGTATTTT | CASSDNLAGGPDTQYF | NA | TRBV6-1 | TRBD2 | TRBJ2-3
TGTGCCAGCAGTCCCTTAGCACTAGCGGGAGTAGGTAGATGGGAGCTGTTTTTT | CASSPLALAGVGRWELFF | NA | TRBV7-2 | TRBD2 | TRBJ2-2
TGTGCCAGCTCACCCTATATGAGGGGACAGAGCCTAGGTGATACGCAGTATTTT | CASSPYMRGQSLGDTQYF | once | TRBV18 | TRBD1 | TRBJ2-3
TGTGCCAGCAGCTTAGGGCGGACACATAGTTACAATGAGCAGTTCTTC | CASSLGRTHSYNEQFF | once | TRBV11-3 | NA | TRBJ2-1
TGTGCCAGCAGTGGTAGGACAGGGGTTTATAATTCACCCCTCCACTTT | CASSGRTGVYNSPLHF | NA | TRBV25-1 | TRBD1 | TRBJ1-6